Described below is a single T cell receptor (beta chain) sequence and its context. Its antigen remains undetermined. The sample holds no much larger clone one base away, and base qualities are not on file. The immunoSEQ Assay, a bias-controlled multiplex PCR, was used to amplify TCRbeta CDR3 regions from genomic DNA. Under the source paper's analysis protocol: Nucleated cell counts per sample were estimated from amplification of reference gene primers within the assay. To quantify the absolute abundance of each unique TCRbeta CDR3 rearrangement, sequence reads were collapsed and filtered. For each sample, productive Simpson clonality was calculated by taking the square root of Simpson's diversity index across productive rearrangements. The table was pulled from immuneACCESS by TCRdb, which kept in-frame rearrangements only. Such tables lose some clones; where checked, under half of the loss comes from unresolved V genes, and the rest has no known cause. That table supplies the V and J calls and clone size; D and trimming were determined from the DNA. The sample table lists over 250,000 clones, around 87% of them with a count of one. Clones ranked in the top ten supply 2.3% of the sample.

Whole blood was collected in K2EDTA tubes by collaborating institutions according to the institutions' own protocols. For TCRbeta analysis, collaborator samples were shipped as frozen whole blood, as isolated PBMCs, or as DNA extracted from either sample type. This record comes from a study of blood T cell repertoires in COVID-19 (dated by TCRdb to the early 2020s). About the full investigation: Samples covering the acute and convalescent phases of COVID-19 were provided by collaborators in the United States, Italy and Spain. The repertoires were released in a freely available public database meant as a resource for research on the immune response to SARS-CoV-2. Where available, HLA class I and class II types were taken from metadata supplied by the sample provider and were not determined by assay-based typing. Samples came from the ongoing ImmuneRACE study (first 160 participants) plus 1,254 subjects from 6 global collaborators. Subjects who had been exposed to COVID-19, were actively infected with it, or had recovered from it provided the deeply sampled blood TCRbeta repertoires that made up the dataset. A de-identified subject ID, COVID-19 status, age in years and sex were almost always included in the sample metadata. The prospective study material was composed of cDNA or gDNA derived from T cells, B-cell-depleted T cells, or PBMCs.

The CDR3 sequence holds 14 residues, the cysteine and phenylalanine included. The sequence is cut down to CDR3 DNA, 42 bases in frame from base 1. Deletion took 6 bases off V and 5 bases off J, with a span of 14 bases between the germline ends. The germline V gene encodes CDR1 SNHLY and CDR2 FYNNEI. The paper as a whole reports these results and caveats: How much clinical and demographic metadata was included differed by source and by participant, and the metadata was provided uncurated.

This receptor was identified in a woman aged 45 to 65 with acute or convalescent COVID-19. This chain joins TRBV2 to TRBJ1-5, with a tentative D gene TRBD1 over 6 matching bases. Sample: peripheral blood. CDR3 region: CASSRGPEDQPQHF. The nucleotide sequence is TGTGCCAGCAGCAGGGGCCCGGAGGATCAGCCCCAGCATTTT.